This T cell receptor (beta chain) was sequenced for a study of T cells expressing NK-cell markers. Across the whole study: Seven of the eight sequenced donors were HCMV-seropositive; one was seronegative. Findings and limits, study-wide: Whether expanded NKG2C+ T cell clones were HCMV specific stayed uncertain.

Production of TCR beta cDNA relied on 5'RACE template switching with UMIs. For each CDR3 protein, TCRdb gives one entry from its re-call of the 5' RACE reads, without DNA. This repertoire includes 200,000 to 300,000 distinct CDR3 sequences. This CDR3 has 17 residues. Germline CDR1 MGHDK, CDR2 SYGVNS. About this clonotype: The antigen is unknown.

Sequencing used blood T cells: a sorted CD56 or NKG2C T cell subset, CD4+ or CD8+ T cells, or bulk PBMC T cells (not recorded which). V gene TRBV25-1 combines with J gene TRBJ2-1; with no DNA, the TCRdb D assignment of TRBD2 cannot be verified. The receptor's source is a man aged 18 to 29 in good health. CDR3 sequence: CASSEWSGGSGRGEQFF.